One sample yielded the 24 T cell receptor beta chains listed below, sequenced in a study of cytomegalovirus exposure and HLA in healthy donors. The PCR made use of 60 Vbeta and 13 Jbeta primers. Some clones are missing from TCRdb's copy, which holds only in-frame ones; the method was immunoSEQ multiplex PCR. The sample lists some 150,000 clones, roughly 79% seen once, with roughly 1.3% in the top ten. The sequenced sample consisted of PBMCs. These receptors all stem from a woman aged 40 to 55 in good health and CMV-seronegative.

This rearrangement joins TRBV5-4 to TRBJ1-2, with a possible D match to TRBD1 (5 bases). V was pared by 4 bases and J by 1 base, with 14 bases between. This CDR3 spans 15 amino acids. CDR1 is SGHNT, CDR2 YYREEE, per germline (reference sequence). As DNA, the CDR3 is TGTGCCAGCAGCCTCGCGGGGGTACTTAACTATGGCTACACCTTC. As protein: CASSLAGVLNYGYTF.

The chain carries TRBV10-2 and TRBJ1-1, with D tentatively TRBD1 (5 bases). Germline-derived CDR1 and CDR2 are WSHSY and SAAADI. V dropped 9 bases and J dropped 0 bases, with 20 bases sitting between them. The CDR3 consists of 16 residues. This CDR3 is CASVGIQGYVNTEAFF. The CDR3 DNA is TGCGCCAGTGTGGGGATCCAGGGCTACGTGAACACTGAAGCTTTCTTT.

J is TRBJ1-1 and V is TRBV4-3, with TRBD1 identical over 8 bases. The length of the CDR3 is 16 residues. Germline values: CDR1 LGHNA, CDR2 YSLEER. After removal of 0 bases from V and 5 bases from J, the junction contained 8 bases not matched to a gene. DNA for the CDR3: TGCGCCAGCAGCCAAGATGGGACAGGCATAAGGACTGAAGCTTTCTTT. Translating gives CASSQDGTGIRTEAFF.

CDR3 loop: CASSLGQGSQPQHF. The CDR3 DNA sequence: TGTGCCAGCAGTTTAGGACAGGGAAGTCAGCCCCAGCATTTT. The rearrangement joins TRBV28 to TRBJ1-5, with TRBD1 identical over 8 bases. With V trimmed by 2 bases and J by 6 bases, 3 bases remained unmatched. Looked up from germline, CDR1 is MDHEN and CDR2 is SYDVKM. CDR3 length: 14 residues.

This clone was counted only a few times. V is TRBV5-4 and J is TRBJ2-3, with 8 bases aligning to TRBD2. After removal of 3 bases from V and 9 bases from J, the junction contained 18 bases not matched to a gene. This CDR3 comprises 17 residues. Germline V gives CDR1 SGHNT, CDR2 YYREEE (reference sequence). The CDR3 is CASSSASSTPGLGTQYF. DNA of the CDR3: TGTGCCAGCAGCTCCGCCTCAAGCACGCCGGGACTAGGGACGCAGTATTTT. The whole variable domain, filled in from reference TRBV5-4 and TRBJ2-3, reads ETGVTQSPTHLIKTRGQQVTLRCSSQSGHNTVSWYQQALGQGPQFIFQYYREEENGRGNFPPRFSGLQFPNYSSELNVNALELDDSALYLCASSSASSTPGLGTQYFGPGTRLTVL.

To note about this clone: Other nucleotide sequences from this sample produce the same CDR3. The CDR3 DNA reads TGTGCCAGCAGTGAGCTCAACGCAGGATTGGCCGGGGAGCTGTTTTTT. Its translation is CASSELNAGLAGELFF. V and J are TRBV25-1 and TRBJ2-2; no reliable D call. This CDR3 is built from 16 residues. CDR1 and CDR2 (germline): MGHDK, SYGVNS. V was trimmed by 3 bases and J by 6 bases, leaving 17 bases between them.

This clone was found a few times. The V gene is TRBV28, the J gene TRBJ2-5; maybe TRBD1 (6 bases). There are 14 residues in the CDR3. Trimming shortened V by 5 bases and J by 1 base, and 11 bases separated the two germline ends. Germline lookup yields CDR1 MDHEN and CDR2 SYDVKM. The CDR3 nucleotides read TGTGCCAGCAGTGCTGGACAGACCCAAGAGACCCAGTACTTC. It is translated as CASSAGQTQETQYF. The full variable domain, rest sourced from reference TRBV28 and TRBJ2-5, is DVKVTQSSRYLVKRTGEKVFLECVQDMDHENMFWYRQDPGLGLRLIYFSYDVKMKEKGDIPEGYSVSREKKERFSLILESASTNQTSMYLCASSAGQTQETQYFGPGTRLLVL.

The genes are TRBV29-1 and TRBJ1-2; D might be TRBD1 (5 bases). V lost 7 bases and J lost 6, with 9 bases in between. The CDR3 sequence is 10 residues long. From germline, CDR1 is SQVTM and CDR2 ANQGSEA. The CDR3 reads CSAGHDGYTF. As DNA, the CDR3 is TGCAGCGCAGGACATGATGGCTACACCTTC.

This chain joins TRBV9 and TRBJ2-2; 9 bases are shared with TRBD2. This CDR3 region has 19 residues. Trimming removed 4 bases from V and 3 bases from J; junction bases left unmatched: 16. Per germline, CDR1 SGDLS and CDR2 YYNGEE. The CDR3, as DNA: TGTGCCAGCAGCTCGAGGCAAGCGGGGGGATTCTATGACACCGGGGAGCTGTTTTTT. Amino acids: CASSSRQAGGFYDTGELFF.

The gene calls are TRBV7-3 and TRBJ1-1, with D perhaps TRBD1 (5 bases). This CDR3 spans 20 amino acids. Germline values: CDR1 SGHTA, CDR2 FQGTGA. V was clipped by 2 bases and J by 3 bases, with 28 bases between them. CDR3 nucleotides: TGTGCCAGCAGCTTAGGGGGGACGGCAGGGTGGGCAACTTCTCACACTGAAGCTTTCTTT. Amino acid sequence: CASSLGGTAGWATSHTEAFF.

The V gene is TRBV9, the J gene TRBJ1-1, with TRBD1 as a possible D gene (5 bases). Trimming stripped 3 bases from V and 0 bases from J, with 15 bases between. There are 16 residues in the CDR3. The germline V gene encodes CDR1 SGDLS and CDR2 YYNGEE. CDR3 amino acids: CASSARDSSMNTEAFF. CDR3 nucleotides: TGTGCCAGCAGCGCACGGGACTCAAGCATGAACACTGAAGCTTTCTTT.

The chain is built from TRBV19 and TRBJ2-7; D might be TRBD1 (6 bases). Per the germline V gene, CDR1 is LNHDA and CDR2 is SQIVND (reference sequence). V was shortened by 5 bases and J by 0 bases, with 11 bases between the two germline ends. The CDR3 loop spans 14 amino acids. CDR3 in DNA: TGTGCCAGTAGTTCTAAGACAGGCTCCTACGAGCAGTACTTC. Translated: CASSSKTGSYEQYF.

V usage is TRBV6-5 and J usage is TRBJ2-7, with D maybe TRBD1 (5 bases). The germline V gene encodes CDR1 MNHEY and CDR2 SVGAGI. The germline V and J ends were trimmed by 2 bases and 2 bases, with 13 bases remaining between them. There are 15 residues in the CDR3. In DNA, the CDR3 is TGTGCCAGCAGTTACAGCGTGGGGCGACCCTACGAGCAGTACTTC. The encoded protein is CASSYSVGRPYEQYF.

In nucleotides, the CDR3 is TGTGCCAGCAGCCCGGGGACAACAACTAATGAAAAACTGTTTTTT. Translation: CASSPGTTTNEKLFF. This chain uses TRBV7-6 with TRBJ1-4; D may be TRBD1 (6 bases). Germline assignment: CDR1 SGHVS and CDR2 FNYEAQ. The length of the CDR3 is 15 residues. V lost 5 bases, J lost 0 bases, and 10 bases lay in between.

The chain couples TRBV7-2 to TRBJ1-2, with 7 bases that match TRBD1. V was clipped by 4 bases and J by 3 bases; unmatched bases: 8. The CDR3 is made up of 15 amino acids. The V gene's germline CDR1 is SGHTA and CDR2 FQGNSA. CDR3 in amino acids: CASSWPETGYYGYTF. The CDR3 DNA is TGTGCCAGCAGCTGGCCCGAGACAGGGTACTATGGCTACACCTTC.

The chain recombines TRBV6-1 with TRBJ2-7, with 8 bases identical to TRBD1. V dropped 6 bases and J dropped 4; count of bases not matched to a gene: 5. CDR1 MNHNS and CDR2 SASEGT come from the germline V gene. This CDR3 is 13 amino acids long. The CDR3 DNA reads TGTGCCAGCAGCAGGACAGGGACTTACGAGCAGTACTTC. This sequence encodes CASSRTGTYEQYF.

Worth noting for this clone: A far larger clone lies a single base away; this is likely a read error. The J gene is TRBJ1-2, the V gene TRBV7-9; 10 nucleotides line up with TRBD1. The CDR3 consists of 14 residues. The V and J ends lost 4 bases and 3 bases, in that order; junction bases with no gene match: 2. The germline gives CDR1 SEHNR, CDR2 FQNEAQ (reference sequence). The CDR3 DNA is TGTGCCAGCAGCTCGGACAGGGGGGACTATGGCTACACCTTC. Amino acids: CASSSDRGDYGYTF.

The table lists this clone with a few counts. The J gene is TRBJ2-5, the V gene TRBV7-9; D remains unclear. CDR3 size: 12 residues. Trimming took 7 bases from V and 5 from J, leaving 11 bases between them. Germline values: CDR1 SEHNR, CDR2 FQNEAQ (reference sequence). In nucleotides, the CDR3 is TGTGCCAGCAATATTTTCCGGGAGACCCAGTACTTC. It translates to CASNIFRETQYF.

This chain uses TRBV6-1 with TRBJ1-2; 10 bases align to TRBD1. The ends lost 8 bases at V and 5 bases at J; junction bases unmatched: 5. CDR3 length: 13 residues. The germline V gene has CDR1 MNHNS and CDR2 SASEGT. CDR3 coding DNA: TGTGCCAGCCGGACAGGGGGGGGATATGGCTACACCTTC. It codes for CASRTGGGYGYTF.

The chain recombines TRBV5-1 with TRBJ1-2, with 12 bases lining up with TRBD1. Looked up from germline, CDR1 is SGHRS and CDR2 is YFSETQ. Trimming removed 0 bases from V and 4 bases from J; junction bases left unmatched: 7. The CDR3 is 17 residues long. CDR3 amino acids: CASSLAPGQGALYGYTF. The CDR3 coding sequence is TGCGCCAGCAGCTTGGCCCCGGGACAGGGGGCCCTCTATGGCTACACCTTC.

The J gene is TRBJ1-1, the V gene TRBV6-5; 8 nucleotides agree with TRBD1. The V segment lost 6 bases and the J segment 5 bases; nucleotides outside the gene matches: 5. The CDR3 totals 13 residues. Germline-derived CDR1 and CDR2 are MNHEY and SVGAGI. The CDR3 coding sequence is TGTGCCAGCAGCCGACAGGGGAGGACTGAAGCTTTCTTT. It encodes CASSRQGRTEAFF.

J is TRBJ1-1 and V is TRBV6-6, with TRBD1 identical over 11 bases. The CDR3 is 13 residues long. Trimming took 6 bases from V and 8 from J; bases not matched to a gene: 5. Germline V lookup: CDR1 MNHNY, CDR2 SVGAGI (reference sequence). The CDR3 coding sequence is TGTGCCAGCAGCCGGGACAGGGGGAGAGAAGCTTTCTTT. This codes for CASSRDRGREAFF.

About this clone itself: A much larger clone sits a single nucleotide away, making a read error possible. CDR3 nucleotide sequence: TGTGCCAGCAGTGGACAGGGGGCGGCTAATGAAAAACTGTTTTTT. It codes for CASSGQGAANEKLFF. This rearrangement joins TRBV2 to TRBJ1-4; 10 nucleotides line up with TRBD1. Germline V gene sequence: CDR1 SNHLY, CDR2 FYNNEI. The CDR3 length is 15 residues. The V gene end was trimmed by 4 bases and the J gene end by 3 bases; junction bases not matched to a gene: 2.

The gene calls are TRBV6-5 and TRBJ1-1; D is ambiguous. The ends were cut back, 8 bases at V and 4 bases at J, with 5 bases in the middle. The CDR3 contains 10 residues. The V gene's germline CDR1 is MNHEY and CDR2 SVGAGI. The CDR3 loop reads CASEGTEAFF. CDR3 coding DNA: TGTGCCAGCGAGGGCACTGAAGCTTTCTTT.